This paragraph covers one T cell receptor (beta chain) sequence. Its antigen specificity is not known. No base-level quality is on record; no much larger clone is a single base apart. A library prepared for alpha chains yielded this beta chain as an off-target read; its size is of little meaning. This sample was included in a study of spatial heterogeneity in lung cancer (dated by TCRdb to the late 2010s). Concerning the study at large: The donors were some 76 patients from the lung TRACERx cohort who had early-stage, untreated non-small cell lung cancer. Follow-up PBMC samples were sequenced whenever available, and the median time to follow-up was about 23 months after resection. TCR repertoire features were related to nonsynonymous mutation counts determined by whole-exome sequencing of tumor tissue. At surgery, some 200 tumor regions, around 64 matched nontumor lung samples and 56 PBMC samples were TCR-sequenced for both alpha and beta chains. Beta-chain transcripts were consistently detected in greater numbers than alpha-chain transcripts, which likely reflects a higher abundance of beta-chain transcripts. TCR alpha and beta repertoires were quantitatively compared across multiple tumor regions, matched nontumor lung and blood in non-small cell lung cancer. In the raw uncorrected reads, each unique combination of TCR and UMI appeared more than ten times on average.

The research as a whole found: Ubiquitous expanded tumor TCRs were found in blood more often at tumor resection than at routine follow-up. Additional single-cell paired TCR alpha and beta sequencing was considered necessary to confirm, at a functional level, the hypothesis that regional TCRs recognize regional mutations. Only approximately 13 patients were included in the comparisons of baseline and follow-up blood repertoires.

Library prep was done by 5' RACE. The sequencer listed for this sample is NextSeq 500. To allow correction of PCR and sequencing errors, the TCR library protocol tagged every TCR cDNA molecule with a unique molecular identifier. The study's own analysis went as follows. Decombinator tools were used for TCR identification, UMI-based error correction and CDR3 extraction. TCRs above a frequency of 2 per 1,000, corresponding to the top 1% of the tumor frequency distribution, were defined as expanded. Renyi diversity was computed with the R vegan package after each repertoire had been subsampled 100 times to 5,000 TCRs. To build CDR3 similarity networks, amino acid triplet string-kernel similarity was used, and CDR3s were connected when their pairwise similarity was above 0.82. TCRdb reprocessed the public reads (quality trimming at Q25 with fastp, clone calling with MiXCR) and kept in-frame beta chains. Merged by CDR3 protein, the rows form single entries marked with the most common genes and DNA. TCRdb assigned the V and J calls; the authors' analysis was not used. This sample gives roughly 1,400 distinct CDR3 sequences in total; 56% of them show up just once. The ten largest clonotypes hold 7.8% of the sample.

The meaning of the sample's time point label: blood at routine non-recurrence follow-up after resection. Without any cell sorting, TCR sequencing was performed on whole RNA extracted either from tumor and nontumor lung tissue or from cryopreserved PBMC samples. A patient was chosen for TCR sequencing only when enough RNA was available from at least two tumor regions. CDR1 and CDR2 (ENHRY, SYGVKD) derive from the germline V gene. V trim: 10 bases; J trim: 7 bases; unmatched bases: 8. CDR3 length: 14 amino acids, cysteine to phenylalanine. The sequence is cut down to CDR3 DNA, 42 bases in frame from base 1.

The input for sequencing was PBMCs, taken at follow-up. The rearrangement combines TRBV10-3 with TRBJ2-1; 12 bases in the middle match TRBD2. The sequence derives from a female donor with early-stage non-small cell lung cancer. The CDR3 region reads CATLTSGSKNEQFF. The bases read TGTGCCACGCTGACTAGCGGGAGTAAAAATGAGCAGTTCTTC.